The rows below give T cell receptor beta chains drawn from one sample of a study of blood T cell repertoires in COVID-19. Data came from immunoSEQ multiplex PCR; TCRdb stores just in-frame clones and leaves some out. The repertoire has 200,000 to 250,000 clones, approximately 90% of them found once; the top ten carry 0.7% to 0.85%. Sequencing was done on a sample of peripheral blood. All receptors derive from a man aged 55 to 70 with COVID-19, enrolled during active disease. Both conserved end residues are part of each CDR3. Each record gives: V gene, CDR3 protein.

TRBV6-2/TRBV6-3	CASSLTGTRVYNEQFF
TRBV19	CAVYRGTFYGYTF
TRBV11-2	CASSSRDRGPYYGYTF
TRBV5-1	CASSLEGQGGEKLFF
TRBV30	CAWSLGVATNEKLFF
TRBV4-3	CASSQGSGSIIYEQYF
TRBV25-1	CASRKTSGHNEQFF
TRBV9	CASSARENNEQFF
TRBV19	CASSIDHQREIFFYEQYF
TRBV12-5	CASGLAYRSSYEQYF
TRBV11-2	CASSPGLADSTDTQYF
TRBV19	CASSIAGSSRDLSGYTF
TRBV10-3	CAIRIQGQGPYEQYF
TRBV19	CASKMDRGRATEAFF
TRBV6-5	CASNPGQGAFGYTF
TRBV7-9	CASSSSRQGRAYNEQFF
TRBV21-1	CASSKFGTGGGGYTF
TRBV30	CGAQGGAGYGYTF
TRBV18	CASSPPGIPYEQYF
TRBV7-9	CASSPGTGASGELFF
TRBV19	CASSIGPGVEQYF
TRBV28	CASSFGSDSNQPQHF
TRBV20-1	CSASSGLARYEQYF
TRBV5-1	CASSYQGQGNTEAFF
TRBV2	CASSLAGGVNTGELFF
TRBV2	CASHGGSEQYF
TRBV5-1	CASSSDRGRVETQYF
TRBV10-2	CASSEWLPRDEQYF
TRBV18	CASSRVGGANQETQYF
TRBV7-9	CASSHWTGELFF
TRBV18	CASSLGQGNTASTDTQYF
TRBV11-3	CASSITGGRMNEQFF
TRBV10-3	CAISGQVSGNTIYF
TRBV3-1/TRBV3-2	CASSQRQDNSPLHF
TRBV27	CASQVSGANVLTF
TRBV2	CASSEAGGGRNTIYF
TRBV5-1	CASSLVAGNTEAFF
TRBV28	CASSSTGGNQPQHF
TRBV6-1	CASSERRTDPLHF
TRBV19	CASSIPGQGNYGYTF